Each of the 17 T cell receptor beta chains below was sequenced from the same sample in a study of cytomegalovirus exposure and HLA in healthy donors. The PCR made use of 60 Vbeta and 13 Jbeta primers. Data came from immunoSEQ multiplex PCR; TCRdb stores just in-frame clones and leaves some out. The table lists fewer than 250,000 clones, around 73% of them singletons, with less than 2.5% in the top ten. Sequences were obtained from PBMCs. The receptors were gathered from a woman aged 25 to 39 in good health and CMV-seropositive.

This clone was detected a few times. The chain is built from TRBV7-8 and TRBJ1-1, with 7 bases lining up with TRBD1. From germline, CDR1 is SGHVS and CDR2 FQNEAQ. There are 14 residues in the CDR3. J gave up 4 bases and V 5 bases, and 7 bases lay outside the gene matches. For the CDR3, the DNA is TGTGCCAGCAGCGCTACAGGGGAGTTCACTGAAGCTTTCTTT. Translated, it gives CASSATGEFTEAFF. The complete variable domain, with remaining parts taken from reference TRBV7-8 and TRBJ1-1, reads GAGVSQSPRYKVAKRGQDVALRCDPISGHVSLFWYQQALGQGPEFLTYFQNEAQLDKSGLPSDRFFAERPEGSVSTLKIQRTQQEDSAVYLCASSATGEFTEAFFGQGTRLTVV.

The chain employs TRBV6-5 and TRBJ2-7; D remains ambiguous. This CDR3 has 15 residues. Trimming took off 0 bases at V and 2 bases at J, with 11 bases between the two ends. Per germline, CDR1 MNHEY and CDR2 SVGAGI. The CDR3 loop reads CASSYSLEPPYEQYF. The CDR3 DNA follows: TGTGCCAGCAGTTACTCTTTGGAGCCCCCCTACGAGCAGTACTTC.

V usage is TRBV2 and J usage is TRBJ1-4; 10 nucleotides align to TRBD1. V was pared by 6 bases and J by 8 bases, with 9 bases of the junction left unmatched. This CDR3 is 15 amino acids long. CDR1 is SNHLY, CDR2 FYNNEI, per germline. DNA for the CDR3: TGTGCCAGCAGAACTACCGGGACAGGGGCGGAAAAACTGTTTTTT. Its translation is CASRTTGTGAEKLFF.

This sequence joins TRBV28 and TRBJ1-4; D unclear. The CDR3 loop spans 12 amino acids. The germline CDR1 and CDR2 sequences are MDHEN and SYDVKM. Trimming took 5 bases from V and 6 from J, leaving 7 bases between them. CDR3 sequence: CASSGYYEKLFF. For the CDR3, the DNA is TGTGCCAGCAGTGGTTACTATGAAAAACTGTTTTTT.

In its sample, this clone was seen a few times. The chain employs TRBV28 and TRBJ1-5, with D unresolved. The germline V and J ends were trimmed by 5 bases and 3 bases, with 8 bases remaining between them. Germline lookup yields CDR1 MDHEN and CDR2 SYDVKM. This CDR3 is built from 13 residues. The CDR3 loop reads CASSPMFNQPQHF. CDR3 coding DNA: TGTGCCAGCAGTCCAATGTTCAATCAGCCCCAGCATTTT.

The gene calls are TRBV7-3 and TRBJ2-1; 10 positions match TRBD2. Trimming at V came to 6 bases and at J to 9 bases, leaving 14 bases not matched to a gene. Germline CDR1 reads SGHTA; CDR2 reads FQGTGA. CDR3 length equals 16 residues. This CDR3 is CASRPYGLAGVGEQFF. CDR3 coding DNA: TGTGCCAGCAGACCGTACGGGCTAGCGGGAGTCGGTGAGCAGTTCTTC.

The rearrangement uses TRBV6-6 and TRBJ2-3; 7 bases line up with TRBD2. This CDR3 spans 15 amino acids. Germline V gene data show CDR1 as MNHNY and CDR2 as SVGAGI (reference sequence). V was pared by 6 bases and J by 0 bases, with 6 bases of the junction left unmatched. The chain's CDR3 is CASSGGGPSTDTQYF. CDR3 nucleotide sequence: TGTGCCAGCAGCGGCGGGGGTCCTAGCACAGATACGCAGTATTTT.

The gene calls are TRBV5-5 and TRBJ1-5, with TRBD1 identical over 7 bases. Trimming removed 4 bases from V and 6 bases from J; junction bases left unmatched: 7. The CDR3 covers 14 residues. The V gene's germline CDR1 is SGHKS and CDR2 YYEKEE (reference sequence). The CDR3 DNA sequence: TGTGCCAGCAGCCCGACAGGGTGGGGTCAGCCCCAGCATTTT. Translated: CASSPTGWGQPQHF.

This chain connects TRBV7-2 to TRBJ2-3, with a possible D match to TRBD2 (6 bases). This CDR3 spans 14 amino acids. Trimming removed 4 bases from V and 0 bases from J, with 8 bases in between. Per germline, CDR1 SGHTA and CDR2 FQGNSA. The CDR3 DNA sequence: TGTGCCAGCAGCTCGACTAGAAGCACAGATACGCAGTATTTT. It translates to CASSSTRSTDTQYF. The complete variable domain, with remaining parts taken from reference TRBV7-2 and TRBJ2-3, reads GAGVSQSPSNKVTEKGKDVELRCDPISGHTALYWYRQSLGQGLEFLIYFQGNSAPDKSGLPSDRFSAERTGGSVSTLTIQRTQQEDSAVYLCASSSTRSTDTQYFGPGTRLTVL.

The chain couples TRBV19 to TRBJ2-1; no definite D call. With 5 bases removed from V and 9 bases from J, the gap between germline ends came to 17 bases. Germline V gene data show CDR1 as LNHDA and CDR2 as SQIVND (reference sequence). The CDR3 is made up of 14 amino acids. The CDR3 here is CASSPALSRGEQFF. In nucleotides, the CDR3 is TGTGCCAGTAGTCCAGCCTTGAGTAGAGGTGAGCAGTTCTTC.

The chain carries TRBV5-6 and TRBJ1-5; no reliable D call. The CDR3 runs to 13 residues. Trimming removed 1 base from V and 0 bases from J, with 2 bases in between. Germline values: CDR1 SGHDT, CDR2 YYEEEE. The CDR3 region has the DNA TGTGCCAGCAGCTTGTATAGCAATCAGCCCCAGCATTTT. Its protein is CASSLYSNQPQHF.

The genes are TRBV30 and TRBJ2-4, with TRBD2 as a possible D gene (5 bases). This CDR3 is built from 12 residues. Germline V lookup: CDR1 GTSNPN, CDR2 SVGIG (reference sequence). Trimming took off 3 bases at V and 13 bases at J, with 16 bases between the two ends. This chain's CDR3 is CAWSRTPKQQYF. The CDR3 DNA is TGTGCCTGGAGCAGGACTCCAAAACAACAGTACTTC.

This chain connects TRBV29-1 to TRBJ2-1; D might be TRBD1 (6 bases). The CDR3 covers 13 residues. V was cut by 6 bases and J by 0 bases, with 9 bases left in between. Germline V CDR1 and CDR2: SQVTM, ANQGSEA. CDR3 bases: TGCAGCGTAGGACAGCCCTCCTACAATGAGCAGTTCTTC. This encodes CSVGQPSYNEQFF.

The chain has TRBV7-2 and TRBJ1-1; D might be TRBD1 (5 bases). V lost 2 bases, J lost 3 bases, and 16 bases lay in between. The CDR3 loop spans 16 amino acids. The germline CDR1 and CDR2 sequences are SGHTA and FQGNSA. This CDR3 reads CASSLRPAKGYTEAFF. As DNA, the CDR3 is TGTGCCAGCAGCTTACGTCCGGCAAAGGGGTACACTGAAGCTTTCTTT.

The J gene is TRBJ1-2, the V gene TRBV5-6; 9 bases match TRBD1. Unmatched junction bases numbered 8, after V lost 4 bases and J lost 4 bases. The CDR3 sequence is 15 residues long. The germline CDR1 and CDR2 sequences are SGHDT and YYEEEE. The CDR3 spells CASSRGQGYAYGYTF. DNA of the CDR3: TGTGCCAGCAGCCGTGGACAGGGGTATGCCTATGGCTACACCTTC.

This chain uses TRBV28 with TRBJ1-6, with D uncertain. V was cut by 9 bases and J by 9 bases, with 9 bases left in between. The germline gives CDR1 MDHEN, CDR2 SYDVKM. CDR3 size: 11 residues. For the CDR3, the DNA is TGTGCCAGTTCGAAGAGTTCACCCCTCCACTTT. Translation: CASSKSSPLHF.

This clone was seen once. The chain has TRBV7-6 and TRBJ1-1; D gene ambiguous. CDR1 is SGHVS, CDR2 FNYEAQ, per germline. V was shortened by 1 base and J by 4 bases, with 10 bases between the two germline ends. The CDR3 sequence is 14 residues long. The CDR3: CASSLDPGPTEAFF. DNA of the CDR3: TGTGCCAGCAGCTTAGACCCAGGCCCCACTGAAGCTTTCTTT.